This T cell receptor beta chain was recorded in a study of T cell repertoires in cytomegalovirus infection. Turning to the study itself: Epitope selection comprised recently identified HLA-C-restricted CMV epitopes and well-studied HLA-B-restricted CMV epitopes. It can be stated that public TCR beta signatures indicated CMV infection as well as a matching HLA type.

One entry per CDR3 protein, called by TCRdb with MiXCR from the reads. The top ten clones hold 15% to 20% of a sample with 450,000 to 600,000 distinct CDR3 sequences, roughly a third of them seen once. Overall study findings and caveats: Cumulative frequency (of public TCR beta family members) identified carriers of CMV plus the relevant HLA.

The V segment lost 3 bases and the J segment 5 bases; nucleotides outside the gene matches: 12. The CDR3 has 17 amino acids. CDR1 MDHEN and CDR2 SYDVKM come from the germline V gene. Points on this clonotype: As yet, its antigen is unknown.

This clonotype was sampled from a human donor in good health (CMV status not recorded). Some clones in this sample may be carry-over from other donors' samples. V gene TRBV28 combines with J gene TRBJ1-1; 10 bases are a match to TRBD1. The specimen comprised cultured PBMCs, sampled from culture after CMV antigen stimulation. CDR3 sequence reads: CASSFGPTGGLLTEAFF. The CDR3 coding sequence is TGTGCCAGCAGTTTTGGCCCGACAGGGGGCCTTCTGACTGAAGCTTTCTTT.